This entry is about one T cell receptor (beta chain). The sample originates from a study of OX40 agonist ivuxolimab in advanced cancers. V was shortened by 3 bases and J by 6 bases, with 9 bases between the two germline ends. Germline V lookup: CDR1 SGDLS, CDR2 YYNGEE. This CDR3 region has 13 residues. Repertoires were generated with immunoSEQ multiplex PCR, while TCRdb's copy carries only in-frame clones and drops some. The sample carries about 36,000 clones, around four fifths recorded once. The receptor's source is an adult with an advanced solid tumor such as melanoma, head and neck, liver or kidney cancer. Sequencing used CD4+ or CD8+ T cells sorted from blood, obtained in a trial of the OX40 agonist ivuxolimab. The chain combines TRBV9 with TRBJ2-2; D remains ambiguous. The CDR3 reads CASSAAFAGELFF. As DNA, the CDR3 is TGTGCCAGCAGCGCCGCTTTCGCCGGGGAGCTGTTTTTT.